This TCR beta chain was observed in a study of Graves' ophthalmopathy and Graves' hyperthyroidism. The CDR3 has 14 residues. V lost 5 bases and J 2 bases, leaving 10 bases between the germline ends. The TCR beta CDR3 regions underwent amplification from RNA transcripts. An initial RT-PCR round employing HTBI primers preceded a second-round multiplex PCR. TCRdb re-called the multiplex PCR reads through MiXCR, storing one row per CDR3 protein. This table has about 150,000 distinct CDR3 sequences, less than 45% appearing once. The rearrangement links TRBV12-3 or TRBV12-4 to TRBJ1-5; D is ambiguous. The sequence was obtained from a middle-aged woman with Graves' ophthalmopathy. Specimen: peripheral blood. CDR3 nucleotides: TGTGCCAGCAGTGCGACACGGGGCAATCAGCCCCAGCATTTT. Its translation is CASSATRGNQPQHF.